This TCR beta chain emerged from a study of PD-L1 blockade in urothelial cancer. The V and J ends lost 0 bases and 2 bases respectively, with 15 bases between them. CDR1 and CDR2 from the germline V gene are SGHKS and YYEKEE (reference sequence). The CDR3 runs to 16 residues. The method was immunoSEQ multiplex PCR; TCRdb's version includes in-frame clones alone and lacks a portion of them. Of tens of thousands of clones listed, around 86% are singletons. The study collected 1 to 8 samples per patient, pretreatment and on-treatment. This sample comprised PBMCs, obtained around atezolizumab (anti-PD-L1) treatment. This TCR was recovered from a man between 50 and 59 years old with urothelial cancer. V usage is TRBV5-5 and J usage is TRBJ2-7; D remains ambiguous. In DNA, the CDR3 is TGTGCCAGCAGCTTGGCCCCAGGCTTTGACACCTACGAGCAGTACTTC. Translated: CASSLAPGFDTYEQYF.